The 8 T cell receptor beta chains below were found in one sample sequenced in a study of cytomegalovirus exposure and HLA in healthy donors (dated by TCRdb to 2015 to 2018). Receptors were amplified or captured by the immunoSEQ multiplex PCR assay. The multiplex PCR relied on a mix of 60 forward primers for TCR Vbeta segments and 13 reverse primers for TCR Jbeta segments. The immuneACCESS repertoire file appears here via TCRdb, limited to in-frame rearrangements. These files lack a portion of the clones; in checked studies, under half of the deficit traces to unresolved V genes, and the cause of the others is not known. This sample gives 100,000 to 150,000 clones in total; 72% of them show up just once. The ten largest clones capture around 4% of the sample. Sequencing was performed on PBMCs. The receptors come from a man under 40 in good health and CMV-seronegative.

CDR3 loop: CASSLGSYGYTF. The CDR3 DNA reads as TGTGCCAGCAGTTTAGGCAGCTATGGCTACACCTTC. The J gene is TRBJ1-2, the V gene TRBV28; no firm D call. Trimming cost V 2 bases and J 4 bases, with 5 bases left between them. From germline, CDR1 is MDHEN and CDR2 SYDVKM. This CDR3 has 12 residues.

This chain connects TRBV5-6 to TRBJ1-4; TRBD1 might be the D (5 bases). Germline CDR1 SGHDT, CDR2 YYEEEE. The CDR3 totals 14 residues. With 10 bases removed from V and 6 bases from J, the gap between germline ends came to 19 bases. DNA for the CDR3: TGTGCCGGGGCGACCTGGGGCAGGGATGAAAAACTGTTTTTT. Residues: CAGATWGRDEKLFF.

The sample holds one count of this clone. The gene calls are TRBV7-2 and TRBJ1-4, with D possibly matching TRBD1 (5 bases). Between the trimmed V and J ends, which lost 2 bases and 5 bases, there was a span of 12 bases. The CDR3 has 15 amino acids. Germline-derived CDR1 and CDR2 are SGHTA and FQGNSA. The CDR3 bases are TGTGCCAGCAGCTTATCGGCAGGGTGGAATGAAAAACTGTTTTTT. It specifies CASSLSAGWNEKLFF.

V gene TRBV7-9 combines with J gene TRBJ2-2; D gene ambiguous. The CDR3 sequence is 13 residues long. V dropped 5 bases and J dropped 4 bases, with 8 bases sitting between them. Germline V lookup: CDR1 SEHNR, CDR2 FQNEAQ (reference sequence). The CDR3 is CASSPPITGELFF. CDR3 nucleotide sequence: TGTGCCAGCAGCCCCCCCATCACCGGGGAGCTGTTTTTT.

This clone was observed a few times. This sequence joins TRBV11-2 and TRBJ2-4; TRBD2 is a possible D gene (6 bases). The CDR3 spans 18 residues. CDR1 SGHAT and CDR2 FQNNGV come from the germline V gene. Trimming left V 5 bases short and J 2 bases short, with 22 bases between. CDR3 loop: CASSAGLRAASPKNIQYF. The DNA for the CDR3 is TGTGCCAGCAGCGCAGGACTACGGGCAGCCTCCCCCAAAAACATTCAGTACTTC.

The chain carries TRBV7-2 and TRBJ1-6; D possibly corresponds to TRBD1 (6 bases). Germline V lookup: CDR1 SGHTA, CDR2 FQGNSA. The CDR3 extends over 13 amino acids. Trimming took off 5 bases at V and 10 bases at J, with 12 bases between the two ends. CDR3 sequence reads: CASSVGGGSPLHF. The CDR3 bases are TGTGCCAGCAGCGTAGGGGGAGGATCACCCCTCCACTTT.

The gene calls are TRBV5-4 and TRBJ1-2, with D perhaps TRBD1 (6 bases). Trimming shortened V by 4 bases and J by 2 bases, and 9 bases separated the two germline ends. Germline V CDR1 and CDR2: SGHNT, YYREEE (reference sequence). The CDR3 is 13 amino acids. CDR3 DNA sequence: TGTGCCAGCAGCGAGGGGGGGAACTATGGCTACACCTTC. Its translation: CASSEGGNYGYTF.

The rearrangement uses TRBV6-4 and TRBJ2-3, with 10 bases aligning to TRBD2. CDR3 length: 14 amino acids. Trimming cost V 4 bases and J 4 bases; bases outside gene matches: 2. Germline V gene data show CDR1 as MRHNA and CDR2 as SNTAGT. This CDR3 is CASSVAGGPDTQYF. The CDR3 DNA reads TGTGCCAGCAGTGTAGCGGGGGGTCCAGATACGCAGTATTTT.